The T cell receptor beta chain under discussion was sequenced for a study of shared clonotypes between healthy human individuals. With respect to this clone: The antigen is undetermined. Other nucleotide sequences from this sample produce the same CDR3.

Germline V gene data show CDR1 as MDHEN and CDR2 as SYDVKM. CDR3 length equals 12 residues. V shed 8 bases and J 2 bases; nucleotides not matched to a gene: 2. The deep-level immunoSEQ assay was used. Splitting of each subset's genomic DNA was done evenly across several immunoSEQ plates. Unsorted PBMC DNA was run through sequencing on ten immunoSEQ deep assay plates. The method was immunoSEQ multiplex PCR; TCRdb's version includes in-frame clones alone and lacks a portion of them. Here the sample spans roughly 500,000 clones, roughly three quarters being singletons. Study-wide results and caveats: Only blood underwent sampling, and tissue repertoires likely differ.

Sequenced sample: PBMCs. The sequence derives from a woman between 40 and 55 years old in good health. Some clones in this sample may be carry-over from other donors' samples. The genes are TRBV28 and TRBJ2-7; 8 bases align to TRBD1. Here the CDR3 reads CASRQGPYEQYF. The CDR3 nucleotides are TGTGCCAGCCGACAGGGGCCCTACGAGCAGTACTTC.